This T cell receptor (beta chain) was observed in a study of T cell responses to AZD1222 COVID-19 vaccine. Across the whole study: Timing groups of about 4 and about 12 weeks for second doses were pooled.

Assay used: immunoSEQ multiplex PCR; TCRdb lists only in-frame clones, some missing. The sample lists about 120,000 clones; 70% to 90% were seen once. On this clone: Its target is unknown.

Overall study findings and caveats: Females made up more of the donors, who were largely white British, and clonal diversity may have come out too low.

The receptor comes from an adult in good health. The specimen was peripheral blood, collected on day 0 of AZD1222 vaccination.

The CDR3, as DNA: TGTGCCAACGACAGGGCAGCTGAAGCTTTCTTT. Encoded protein: CANDRAAEAFF. The rearrangement joins TRBV5-8 to TRBJ1-1, with 7 bases aligning to TRBD1. The V gene end was trimmed by 9 bases and the J gene end by 6 bases; junction bases not matched to a gene: 5. This CDR3 is built from 11 residues. Germline V lookup: CDR1 SGHTS, CDR2 YDEGEE.